The present TCR beta chain was sequenced within a study of cytomegalovirus exposure and HLA in healthy donors. Points from the study as a whole: The study labeled 150 or so TCR beta chains cytomegalovirus-associated. Subsequent analysis of the 120 or so validation repertoires found a tendency for first-cohort TCR clusters to co-occur. In vitro, three CMV-associated chains proved specific for CMV antigens.

Both ends counted, the CDR3 spans 9 residues. Germline CDR1 MDHEN, CDR2 SYDVKM. Clones were sequenced by immunoSEQ multiplex PCR, and TCRdb holds only the in-frame ones, with some missing. The sample includes some 240,000 clones, around 87% of them seen just once. The donors were members of the roughly 120-subject validation cohort (separate from the approximately 670-subject first cohort). Comment on this clone: Its matching antigen is unknown. Without the conserved terminal phenylalanine or tryptophan, this CDR3 likely stems from a read error. No DNA is shown, since the ends of the CDR3 on it are uncertain; the CDR3 is the one TCRdb lists.

The specimen sequenced was PBMCs. The V and J genes are TRBV28 and TRBJ1-2; the table names TRBD1, a call not compared with the DNA. This clonotype originated in a woman in her late teens or twenties in good health and CMV-seropositive. CDR3: CASSLWGRN.